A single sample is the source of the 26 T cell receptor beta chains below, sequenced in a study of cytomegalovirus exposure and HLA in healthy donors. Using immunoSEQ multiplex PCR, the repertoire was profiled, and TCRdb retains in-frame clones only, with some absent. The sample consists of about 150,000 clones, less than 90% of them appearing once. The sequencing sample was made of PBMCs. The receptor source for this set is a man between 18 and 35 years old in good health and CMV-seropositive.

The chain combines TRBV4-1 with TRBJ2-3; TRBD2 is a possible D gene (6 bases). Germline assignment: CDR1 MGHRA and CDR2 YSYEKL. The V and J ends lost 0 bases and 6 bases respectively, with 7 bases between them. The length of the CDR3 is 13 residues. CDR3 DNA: TGCGCCAGCAGCCAAGAACGGGGGGATACGCAGTATTTT. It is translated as CASSQERGDTQYF.

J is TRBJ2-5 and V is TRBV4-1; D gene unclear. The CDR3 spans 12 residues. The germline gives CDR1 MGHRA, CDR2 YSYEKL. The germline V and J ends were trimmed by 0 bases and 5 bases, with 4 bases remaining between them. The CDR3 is CASSQEEETQYF. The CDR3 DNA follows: TGCGCCAGCAGCCAAGAAGAGGAGACCCAGTACTTC.

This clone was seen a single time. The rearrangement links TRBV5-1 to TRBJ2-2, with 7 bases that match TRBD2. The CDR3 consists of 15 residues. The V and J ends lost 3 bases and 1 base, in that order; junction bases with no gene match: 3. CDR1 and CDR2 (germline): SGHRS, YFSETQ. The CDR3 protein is CASSSSGVNTGELFF. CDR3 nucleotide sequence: TGCGCCAGCAGCTCCAGCGGGGTGAACACCGGGGAGCTGTTTTTT.

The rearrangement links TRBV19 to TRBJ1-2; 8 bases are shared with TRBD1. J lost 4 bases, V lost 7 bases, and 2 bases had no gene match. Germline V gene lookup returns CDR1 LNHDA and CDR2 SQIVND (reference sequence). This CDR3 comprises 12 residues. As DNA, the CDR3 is TGTGCCAGTACGACAGGGGCCTATGGCTACACCTTC. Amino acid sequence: CASTTGAYGYTF.

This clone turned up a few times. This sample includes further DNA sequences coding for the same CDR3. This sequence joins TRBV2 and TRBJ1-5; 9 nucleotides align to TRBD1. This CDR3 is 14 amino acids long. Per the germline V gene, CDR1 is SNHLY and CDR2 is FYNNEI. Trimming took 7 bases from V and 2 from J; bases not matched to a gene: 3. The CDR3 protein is CASTRTGGNQPQHF. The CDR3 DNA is TGTGCCAGCACCAGGACAGGGGGCAATCAGCCCCAGCATTTT.

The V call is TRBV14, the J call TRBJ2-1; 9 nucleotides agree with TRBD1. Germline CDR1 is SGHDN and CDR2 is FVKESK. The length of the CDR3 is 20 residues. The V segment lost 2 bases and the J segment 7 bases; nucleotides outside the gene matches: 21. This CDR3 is CASSQITAAQQGARINEQFF. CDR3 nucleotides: TGTGCCAGCAGCCAAATCACCGCGGCCCAACAGGGGGCGCGGATAAATGAGCAGTTCTTC.

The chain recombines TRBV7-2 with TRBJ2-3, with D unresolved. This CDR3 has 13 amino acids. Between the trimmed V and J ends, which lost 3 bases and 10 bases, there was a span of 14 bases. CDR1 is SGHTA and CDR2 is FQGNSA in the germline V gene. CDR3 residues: CASSFNSFMAQYF. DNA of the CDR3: TGTGCCAGCAGCTTTAACTCCTTCATGGCGCAGTATTTT.

The CDR3, as DNA: TGCGCCAGCAGCCAAGATGTCGCAGGGGCTCTAAGCAATCAGCCCCAGCATTTT. Translation: CASSQDVAGALSNQPQHF. This chain links TRBV4-3 with TRBJ1-5; perhaps TRBD1 as D (6 bases). This CDR3 is built from 18 residues. Germline V gene sequence: CDR1 LGHNA, CDR2 YSLEER. V was trimmed by 0 bases and J by 1 base, leaving 16 bases between them.

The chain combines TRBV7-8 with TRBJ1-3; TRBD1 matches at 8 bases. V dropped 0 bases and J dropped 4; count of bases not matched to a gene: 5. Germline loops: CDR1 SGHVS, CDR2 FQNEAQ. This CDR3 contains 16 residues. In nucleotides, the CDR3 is TGTGCCAGCAGCTTAGCGTTCAGGGGGCGCGGAAACACCATATATTTT. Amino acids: CASSLAFRGRGNTIYF. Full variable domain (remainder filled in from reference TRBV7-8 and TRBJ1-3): GAGVSQSPRYKVAKRGQDVALRCDPISGHVSLFWYQQALGQGPEFLTYFQNEAQLDKSGLPSDRFFAERPEGSVSTLKIQRTQQEDSAVYLCASSLAFRGRGNTIYFGEGSWLTVV.

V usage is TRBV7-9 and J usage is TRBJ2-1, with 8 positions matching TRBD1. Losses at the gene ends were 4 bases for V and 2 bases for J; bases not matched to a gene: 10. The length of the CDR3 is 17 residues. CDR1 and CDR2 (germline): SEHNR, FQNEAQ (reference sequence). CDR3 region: CASSSEGPGQAYNEQFF. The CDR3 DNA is TGTGCCAGCAGCTCTGAAGGCCCGGGACAGGCCTACAATGAGCAGTTCTTC.

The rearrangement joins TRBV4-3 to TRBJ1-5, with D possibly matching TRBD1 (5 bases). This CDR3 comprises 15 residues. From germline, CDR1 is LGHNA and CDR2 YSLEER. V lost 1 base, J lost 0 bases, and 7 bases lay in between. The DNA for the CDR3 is TGCGCCAGCAGCCAAGGTACAGGTAGCAATCAGCCCCAGCATTTT. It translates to CASSQGTGSNQPQHF.

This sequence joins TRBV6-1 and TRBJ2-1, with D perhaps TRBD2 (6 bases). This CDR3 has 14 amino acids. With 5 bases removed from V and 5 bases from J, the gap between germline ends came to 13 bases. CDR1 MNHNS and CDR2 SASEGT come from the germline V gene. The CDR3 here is CASSRAGKNNEQFF. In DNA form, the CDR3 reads TGTGCCAGCAGTAGGGCGGGGAAGAACAATGAGCAGTTCTTC.

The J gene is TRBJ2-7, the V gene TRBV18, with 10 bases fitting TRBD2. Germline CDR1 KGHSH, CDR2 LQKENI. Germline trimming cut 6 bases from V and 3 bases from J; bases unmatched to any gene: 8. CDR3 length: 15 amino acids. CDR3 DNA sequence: TGTGCCAGCTCGTCAACTAGCGGGACCGTCTACGAGCAGTACTTC. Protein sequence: CASSSTSGTVYEQYF.

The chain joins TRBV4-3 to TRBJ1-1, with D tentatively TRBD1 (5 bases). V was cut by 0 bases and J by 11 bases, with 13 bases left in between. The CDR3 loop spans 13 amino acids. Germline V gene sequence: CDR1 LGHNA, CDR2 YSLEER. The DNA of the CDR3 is TGCGCCAGCAGCCAAGACGTGGGCAGGGATGCTTTCTTT. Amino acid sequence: CASSQDVGRDAFF.

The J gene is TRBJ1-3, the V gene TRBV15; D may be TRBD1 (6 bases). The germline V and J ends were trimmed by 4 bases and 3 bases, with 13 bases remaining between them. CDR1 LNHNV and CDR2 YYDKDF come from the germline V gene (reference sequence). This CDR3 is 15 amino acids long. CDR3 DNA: TGTGCCACCAGCACTGCACAGGGTGGTGGAAACACCATATATTTT. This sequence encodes CATSTAQGGGNTIYF.

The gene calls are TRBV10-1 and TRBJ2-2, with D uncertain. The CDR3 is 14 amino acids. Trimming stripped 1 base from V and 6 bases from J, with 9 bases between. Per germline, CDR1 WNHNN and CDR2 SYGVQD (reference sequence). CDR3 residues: CASSEFGLAGELFF. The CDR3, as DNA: TGCGCCAGCAGTGAGTTCGGGTTGGCCGGGGAGCTGTTTTTT.

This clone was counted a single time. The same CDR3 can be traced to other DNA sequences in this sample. CDR3 amino acids: CSVEASGSTDTQYF. The CDR3 DNA reads TGCAGCGTTGAAGCTAGCGGTAGCACAGATACGCAGTATTTT. V and J are TRBV29-1 and TRBJ2-3; 7 nucleotides align to TRBD2. Trimming at V came to 1 base and at J to 0 bases, leaving 1 base not matched to a gene. Germline V CDR1 and CDR2: SQVTM, ANQGSEA. There are 14 residues in the CDR3.

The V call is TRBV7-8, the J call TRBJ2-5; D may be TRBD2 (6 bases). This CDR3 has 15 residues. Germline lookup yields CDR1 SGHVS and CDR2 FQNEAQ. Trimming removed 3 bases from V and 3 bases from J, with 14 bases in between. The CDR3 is CASSFFSGMKETQYF. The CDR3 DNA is TGTGCCAGCAGCTTCTTTAGCGGAATGAAAGAGACCCAGTACTTC. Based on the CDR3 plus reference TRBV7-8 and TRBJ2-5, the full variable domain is GAGVSQSPRYKVAKRGQDVALRCDPISGHVSLFWYQQALGQGPEFLTYFQNEAQLDKSGLPSDRFFAERPEGSVSTLKIQRTQQEDSAVYLCASSFFSGMKETQYFGPGTRLLVL.

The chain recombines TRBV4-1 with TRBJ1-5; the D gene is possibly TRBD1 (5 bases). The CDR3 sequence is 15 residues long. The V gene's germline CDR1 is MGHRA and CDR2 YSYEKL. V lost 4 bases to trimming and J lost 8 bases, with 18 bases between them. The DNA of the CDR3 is TGCGCCAGCAGCCCCAACGGCAGGGCGGTTGAGCCCCAGCATTTT. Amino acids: CASSPNGRAVEPQHF.

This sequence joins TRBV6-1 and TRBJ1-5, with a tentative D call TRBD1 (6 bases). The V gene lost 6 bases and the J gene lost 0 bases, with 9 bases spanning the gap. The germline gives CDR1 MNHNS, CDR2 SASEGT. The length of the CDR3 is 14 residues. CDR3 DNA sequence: TGTGCCAGCAGCCACAGGGATAGCAATCAGCCCCAGCATTTT. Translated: CASSHRDSNQPQHF.

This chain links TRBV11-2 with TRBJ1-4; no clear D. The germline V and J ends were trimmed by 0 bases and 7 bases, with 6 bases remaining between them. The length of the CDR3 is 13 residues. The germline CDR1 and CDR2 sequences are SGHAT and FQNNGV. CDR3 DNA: TGTGCCAGCAGCTTAGAAGGAGGTGAAAAACTGTTTTTT. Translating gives CASSLEGGEKLFF. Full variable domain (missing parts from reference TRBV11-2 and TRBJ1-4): EAGVAQSPRYKIIEKRQSVAFWCNPISGHATLYWYQQILGQGPKLLIQFQNNGVVDDSQLPKDRFSAERLKGVDSTLKIQPAKLEDSAVYLCASSLEGGEKLFFGSGTQLSVL.

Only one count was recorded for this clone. CDR3 coding DNA: TGTGCCAGCAGTTTCGAAGGGATCAAAGCGGGAGTGACTGAAGCTTTCTTT. Its protein is CASSFEGIKAGVTEAFF. This chain uses TRBV28 with TRBJ1-1; D call uncertain. The CDR3 sequence is 17 residues long. Germline loops: CDR1 MDHEN, CDR2 SYDVKM. With 3 bases removed from V and 5 bases from J, the gap between germline ends came to 22 bases.

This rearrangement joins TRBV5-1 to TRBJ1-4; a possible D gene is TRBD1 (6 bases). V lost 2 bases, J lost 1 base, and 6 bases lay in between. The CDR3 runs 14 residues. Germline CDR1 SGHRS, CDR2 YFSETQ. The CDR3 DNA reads TGCGCCAGCAGCTTCAGGGGAACTAATGAAAAACTGTTTTTT. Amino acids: CASSFRGTNEKLFF. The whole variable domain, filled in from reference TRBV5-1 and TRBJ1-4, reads KAGVTQTPRYLIKTRGQQVTLSCSPISGHRSVSWYQQTPGQGLQFLFEYFSETQRNKGNFPGRFSGRQFSNSRSEMNVSTLELGDSALYLCASSFRGTNEKLFFGSGTQLSVL.

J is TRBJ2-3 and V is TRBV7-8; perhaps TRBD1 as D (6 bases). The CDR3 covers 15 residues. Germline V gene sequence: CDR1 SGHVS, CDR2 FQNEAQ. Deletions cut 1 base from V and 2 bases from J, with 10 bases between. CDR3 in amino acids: CASSLGTASTDTQYF. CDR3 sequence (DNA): TGTGCCAGCAGCTTAGGGACAGCCTCCACAGATACGCAGTATTTT.

The CDR3 loop reads CASSGGGRANPDNQPQHF. The DNA of the CDR3 is TGCGCCAGCAGTGGGGGAGGCAGGGCGAACCCTGACAATCAGCCCCAGCATTTT. This chain connects TRBV10-1 to TRBJ1-5; D might be TRBD1 (5 bases). CDR3 length equals 18 residues. With 4 bases removed from V and 3 bases from J, the gap between germline ends came to 22 bases. The germline V gene has CDR1 WNHNN and CDR2 SYGVQD (reference sequence).

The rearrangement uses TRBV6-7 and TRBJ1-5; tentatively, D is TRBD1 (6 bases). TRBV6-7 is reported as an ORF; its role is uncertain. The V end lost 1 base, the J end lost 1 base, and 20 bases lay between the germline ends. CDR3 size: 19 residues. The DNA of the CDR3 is TGTGCCAGCAGTTACTGCAGACAGGATGGATGGGAAAGCAATCAGCCCCAGCATTTT. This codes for CASSYCRQDGWESNQPQHF.